Reported below is one TCR beta chain. Antigen specificity is unknown. In replicate PCRs of sorted subsets, roughly 190 ng DNA, some 28,000 T cell genomes, was used. The repertoire was sequenced with immunoSEQ multiplex PCR; TCRdb's copy has only in-frame clones and lacks some. The table records roughly 2.2 million clones, around 92% of them present only once. The data are from a study of shared clonotypes between healthy human individuals. The wider study: Per-donor plates numbered three CD4 naive, three CD4 memory, two CD8 naive and one CD8 memory.

General observations from the study: Since donors were few, the genetic and exposure-history diversity represented was limited. Naive subsets generally exceeded memory subsets in estimated richness.

Trimming shortened V by 2 bases and J by 8 bases, and 12 bases separated the two germline ends. CDR1 is LNHNV, CDR2 YYDKDF, per germline (reference sequence). This CDR3 region has 13 residues. Sequencing used naive CD4+ T cells from PBMCs. As for subset: CD45RA+ positively selected. This sequence joins TRBV15 and TRBJ1-1, with D possibly TRBD1 on 6 matching bases. The receptor was isolated from a man aged 18 to 29 in good health. Some clones in this sample may be carry-over from other donors' samples. The DNA for the CDR3 is TGTGCCACCAGCAGACCGCGGACAGAAGAAGCTTTCTTT. It codes for CATSRPRTEEAFF.